Following are 10 T cell receptor beta chains from one sample sequenced in a study of blood T cell repertoires in COVID-19. Assay used: immunoSEQ multiplex PCR; TCRdb lists only in-frame clones, some missing. The sample yields a few hundred thousand clones, approximately 84% seen once. The sample comprised PBMCs or T cells enriched from blood (not recorded which). The receptor source for this set is a man in his fifties who had recovered from COVID-19.

V usage is TRBV3-1 (or the pseudogene TRBV3-2) and J usage is TRBJ1-2, with D possibly matching TRBD1 (5 bases). The germline CDR1 and CDR2 sequences are LGHDT and YNNKEL (reference sequence). The CDR3 extends over 13 amino acids. Trimming took off 4 bases at V and 5 bases at J, with 11 bases between the two ends. The CDR3 nucleotides read TGTGCCAGCAGCCCACGGACACTTTATGGCTACACCTTC. This encodes CASSPRTLYGYTF.

The CDR3 sequence: CASSRGGSSGNTIYF. CDR3 DNA: TGTGCCAGTAGTAGAGGGGGAAGCTCTGGAAACACCATATATTTT. The J gene is TRBJ1-3, the V gene TRBV19, with a possible D match to TRBD1 (6 bases). The length of the CDR3 is 15 residues. Germline CDR1 and CDR2: LNHDA and SQIVND (reference sequence). Trimming pared 4 bases from V and 0 bases from J, leaving 10 bases between.

This sequence joins TRBV5-1 and TRBJ2-7, with D tentatively TRBD1 (5 bases). Germline-derived CDR1 and CDR2 are SGHRS and YFSETQ. Between the trimmed V and J ends, which lost 0 bases and 4 bases, there was a span of 11 bases. The CDR3 length is 14 residues. CDR3 amino acids: CASSLVQGGYEQYF. CDR3 DNA: TGCGCCAGCAGCTTGGTGCAGGGTGGGTACGAGCAGTACTTC.

The chain is built from TRBV29-1 and TRBJ2-1; 10 bases are shared with TRBD2. The length of the CDR3 is 15 residues. In germline, CDR1 is SQVTM, CDR2 ANQGSEA. The junction had 4 bases not matched to a gene; V was cut back by 4 bases and J by 1 base. CDR3 sequence reads: CSVGAAGGSYNEQFF. DNA of the CDR3: TGCAGCGTTGGGGCAGCGGGAGGGTCCTACAATGAGCAGTTCTTC.

CDR3 nucleotides: TGTGCCAGCAGTGTACAGGGTTTCGATGGCAATCAGCCCCAGCATTTT. This sequence encodes CASSVQGFDGNQPQHF. This chain uses TRBV6-1 with TRBJ1-5; TRBD1 might be the D (6 bases). CDR3 length: 16 amino acids. V was cut by 4 bases and J by 2 bases, with 15 bases left in between. Per the germline V gene, CDR1 is MNHNS and CDR2 is SASEGT.

This rearrangement joins TRBV3-1 (or the pseudogene TRBV3-2) to TRBJ1-2; D possibly corresponds to TRBD1 (6 bases). V lost 4 bases and J lost 0, with 15 bases in between. The CDR3 length is 16 residues. From germline, CDR1 is LGHDT and CDR2 YNNKEL (reference sequence). CDR3 region: CASSPQLRGPNYGYTF. The CDR3 region has the DNA TGTGCCAGCAGCCCCCAACTCAGGGGCCCTAACTATGGCTACACCTTC.

This chain uses TRBV5-4 with TRBJ1-1; no clear D gene. Trimming stripped 0 bases from V and 5 bases from J, with 11 bases between. The CDR3 is made up of 14 amino acids. Germline assignment: CDR1 SGHNT and CDR2 YYREEE (reference sequence). As DNA, the CDR3 is TGTGCCAGCAGCTTGGGGGGAGGAGGGACTGAAGCTTTCTTT. Amino acids: CASSLGGGGTEAFF. Drawing the rest from reference TRBV5-4 and TRBJ1-1, the complete variable domain is ETGVTQSPTHLIKTRGQQVTLRCSSQSGHNTVSWYQQALGQGPQFIFQYYREEENGRGNFPPRFSGLQFPNYSSELNVNALELDDSALYLCASSLGGGGTEAFFGQGTRLTVV.

J is TRBJ1-6 and V is TRBV30; 9 bases line up with TRBD1. The germline V gene has CDR1 GTSNPN and CDR2 SVGIG (reference sequence). V was pared by 3 bases and J by 7 bases, with 4 bases of the junction left unmatched. The CDR3 is 14 amino acids. The CDR3: CAWSRQGVNSPLHF. For the CDR3, the DNA is TGTGCCTGGAGCAGACAGGGGGTCAATTCACCCCTCCACTTT.

The rearrangement joins TRBV11-1 to TRBJ2-7; the match to TRBD1 covers 8 bases. The CDR3 is 16 residues long. The J segment lost 3 bases and the V segment lost 1 base, leaving 8 bases of the junction unmatched. CDR1 and CDR2 (germline): SGHAT, FQDESV (reference sequence). CDR3 coding DNA: TGTGCCAGCAGCTTAGGTTCAGGGACAGGATTCTACGAGCAGTACTTC. The encoded protein is CASSLGSGTGFYEQYF.

The chain is built from TRBV15 and TRBJ1-4; TRBD1 is a possible D gene (6 bases). Germline V CDR1 and CDR2: LNHNV, YYDKDF (reference sequence). V was trimmed by 9 bases and J by 8 bases, leaving 13 bases between them. The CDR3 runs to 12 residues. CDR3 DNA: TGTGCCACGGGGGCAGGGCGAGAAAAACTGTTTTTT. Residues: CATGAGREKLFF.